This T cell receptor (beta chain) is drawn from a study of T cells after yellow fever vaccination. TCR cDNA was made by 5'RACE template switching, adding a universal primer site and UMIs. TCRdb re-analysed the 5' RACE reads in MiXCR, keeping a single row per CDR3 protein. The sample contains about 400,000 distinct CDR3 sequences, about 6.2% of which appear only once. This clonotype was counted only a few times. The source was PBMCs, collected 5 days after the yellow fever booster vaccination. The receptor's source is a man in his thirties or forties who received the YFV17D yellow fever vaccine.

CDR3 protein: CASSYRTGGRETQYF. DNA of the CDR3: TGTGCCAGCAGTTACAGGACAGGGGGCAGGGAGACCCAGTACTTC. The chain carries TRBV6-5 and TRBJ2-5; 11 bases line up with TRBD1. The CDR3 runs 15 residues. The V gene's germline CDR1 is MNHEY and CDR2 SVGAGI. V lost 2 bases to trimming and J lost 5 bases; unmatched junction nucleotides: 4.